A single sample gave rise to the 9 T cell receptor beta chains below, sequenced in a study of shared clonotypes between healthy human individuals. Only CD45RO-negative cells positively selected for CCR7 counted as naive CD8 cells, so terminally differentiated effector memory CD45RA+ cells were excluded. The assay was immunoSEQ multiplex PCR, and TCRdb's table has in-frame clones only and misses some. The sample holds about 2 million clones, less than 95% seen once. Sequenced: naive CD8+ T cells sorted from blood. The receptors originated from a young man in good health.

The chain employs TRBV11-2 and TRBJ2-7, with D possibly being TRBD1 (6 bases). V shed 0 bases and J shed 0 bases, with 12 bases lying between them. CDR3 length equals 16 residues. Germline V lookup: CDR1 SGHAT, CDR2 FQNNGV. The CDR3 loop is CASSLDQGPSSYEQYF. The CDR3 coding sequence is TGTGCCAGCAGCTTAGATCAGGGGCCAAGCTCCTACGAGCAGTACTTC.

With regard to this clone: Within the sample, other DNA sequences also encode this same CDR3. The V gene is TRBV5-1, the J gene TRBJ2-1, with 8 bases matching TRBD2. With 1 base clipped from V and 4 bases from J, the junction kept 4 bases outside the gene matches. The germline V gene encodes CDR1 SGHRS and CDR2 YFSETQ. This CDR3 contains 15 residues. Written as DNA, the CDR3 is TGCGCCAGCAGCTTGAGCGGGGGCCCTTACAATGAGCAGTTCTTC. Its translation: CASSLSGGPYNEQFF.

The genes are TRBV14 and TRBJ2-1; D may be TRBD1 or TRBD2 (5 bases each). V lost 0 bases, J lost 0 bases, and 15 bases lay in between. The CDR3 totals 18 residues. Germline CDR1 is SGHDN and CDR2 is FVKESK. The CDR3 region is CASSQDLTGASSYNEQFF. The CDR3 DNA follows: TGTGCCAGCAGCCAAGATCTAACCGGGGCCAGCTCCTACAATGAGCAGTTCTTC.

This sequence joins TRBV7-9 and TRBJ2-7; tentatively, D is TRBD1 or TRBD2 (7 bases each). This CDR3 comprises 16 residues. The V gene's germline CDR1 is SEHNR and CDR2 FQNEAQ (reference sequence). V was cut by 2 bases and J by 0 bases, with 14 bases left in between. In DNA form, the CDR3 reads TGTGCCAGCAGCTTACGAACAGGGGAGGGCTCCTACGAGCAGTACTTC. Amino acids: CASSLRTGEGSYEQYF.

This chain uses TRBV6-5 with TRBJ1-4; 7 nucleotides match TRBD1. CDR1 is MNHEY and CDR2 is SVGAGI in the germline V gene. The CDR3 runs to 14 residues. V shed 4 bases and J 8 bases; nucleotides not matched to a gene: 7. The CDR3 loop is CASSSTGTDEKLFF. CDR3 nucleotide sequence: TGTGCCAGCAGTTCGACAGGGACAGACGAAAAACTGTTTTTT.

This clone was detected once. The chain employs TRBV6-5 and TRBJ1-2; 9 bases are shared with TRBD1. CDR3 size: 15 residues. With 5 bases clipped from V and 4 bases from J, the junction kept 8 bases outside the gene matches. Looked up from germline, CDR1 is MNHEY and CDR2 is SVGAGI. In DNA form, the CDR3 reads TGTGCCAGCAGTCCTCCGGGACAGGGAGTCTATGGCTACACCTTC. Its protein product is CASSPPGQGVYGYTF.

The sample holds a few counts of this clone. The CDR3 region has the DNA TGTGCCAGCAGCAATGACTCTGGGGCCAACGTCCTGACTTTC. Its translation is CASSNDSGANVLTF. The gene calls are TRBV7-9 and TRBJ2-6, with D unclear. V was pared by 5 bases and J by 0 bases, with 5 bases between. The CDR3 has 14 amino acids. Looked up from germline, CDR1 is SEHNR and CDR2 is FQNEAQ (reference sequence).

For this clone: This CDR3 is also generated by other DNA sequences in the sample. The chain has TRBV9 and TRBJ2-5; D is unclear. The CDR3 length is 14 residues. V gave up 0 bases and J gave up 1 base, with 7 bases separating them. CDR1 and CDR2 (germline): SGDLS, YYNGEE. The CDR3 DNA sequence: TGTGCCAGCAGCGTAGATAGTTTCCAAGAGACCCAGTACTTC. Its translation is CASSVDSFQETQYF. The full variable domain, its missing parts supplied by reference TRBV9 and TRBJ2-5, is DSGVTQTPKHLITATGQRVTLRCSPRSGDLSVYWYQQSLDQGLQFLIQYYNGEERAKGNILERFSAQQFPDLHSELNLSSLELGDSALYFCASSVDSFQETQYFGPGTRLLVL.

This chain links TRBV7-9 with TRBJ2-1; possibly TRBD1 for D (6 bases). V was clipped by 1 base and J by 9 bases, with 22 bases between them. This CDR3 comprises 17 residues. The germline V gene encodes CDR1 SEHNR and CDR2 FQNEAQ (reference sequence). The CDR3 protein is CASSLVEGIPQGIEQFF. The DNA of the CDR3 is TGTGCCAGCAGCTTAGTAGAGGGAATACCACAGGGTATTGAGCAGTTCTTC.